This T cell receptor beta chain was captured by sequencing in a study of blood T cell repertoires in COVID-19. Looking at the study overall: T cells, B-cell-depleted T cells, or PBMCs supplied cDNA or gDNA.

This clone was seen only a few times. As handled by the study authors: The authors estimated nucleated cell counts from reference gene primer amplification. Data came from immunoSEQ multiplex PCR; TCRdb stores just in-frame clones and leaves some out. The V and J calls and clone size were taken over from that table, and D and trimming were inferred from the DNA. The sample includes tens of thousands of clones, around nine tenths of them seen just once. CDR1 is SEHNR, CDR2 FQNEAQ, per germline (reference sequence). V lost 5 bases, J lost 4 bases, and 13 bases stayed unmatched. CDR3 size: 17 residues. The chain couples TRBV7-9 to TRBJ1-2; 10 nucleotides match TRBD1. The sequence derives from a woman of 80 years or more with acute or convalescent COVID-19. The sample was peripheral blood. CDR3 loop: CASSPSRDRGRGYGYTF. In nucleotides, the CDR3 is TGTGCCAGCAGCCCGTCCCGGGACAGGGGACGCGGCTATGGCTACACCTTC.